The 19 T cell receptor beta chains in this list originate from one sample, sequenced in a study of blood T cells in healthy people across ages. Sample-barcoded 5' priming and a J-beta primer mix drove a second PCR of 7 to 11 cycles. TCRdb passed the 5' RACE reads through MiXCR, listing each CDR3 protein once. In the table there are more than 800,000 distinct CDR3 sequences, under 35% of which are singletons. Input material: blood. Receptors originate from a woman older than 75 in good health.

The J gene is TRBJ2-1, the V gene TRBV5-6, with 7 bases identical to TRBD2. Germline trimming cut 2 bases from V and 9 bases from J; bases unmatched to any gene: 17. Germline assignment: CDR1 SGHDT and CDR2 YYEEEE. The CDR3 loop spans 17 amino acids. This CDR3 reads CASSFSRLAAALAEQFF. For the CDR3, the DNA is TGTGCCAGCAGCTTCTCTCGACTAGCCGCTGCTCTCGCTGAGCAGTTCTTC.

The V and J genes are TRBV2 and TRBJ2-2; TRBD2 agrees at 13 bases. The V gene end was trimmed by 6 bases and the J gene end by 1 base; junction bases not matched to a gene: 5. The CDR3 runs 17 residues. Germline V gene lookup returns CDR1 SNHLY and CDR2 FYNNEI. The CDR3 nucleotides read TGTGCCAGCAGCCACGGACTAGCGGGGGAGAACACCGGGGAGCTGTTTTTT. Translated, it gives CASSHGLAGENTGELFF.

This clonotype was picked up one time. Mismatch with germline at one junction end may stem from a read error. The chain couples TRBV4-2 to TRBJ2-7; D might be TRBD1 (7 bases). This CDR3 region has 15 residues. The germline gives CDR1 LGHNA, CDR2 YNFKEQ. The CDR3 is CAGSQGGGGNNEQYF. As DNA, the CDR3 is TGTGCCGGCAGCCAAGGCGGAGGGGGCAACAATGAGCAGTACTTC.

This clonotype has a count of ten or more. This rearrangement joins TRBV10-3 to TRBJ2-7, with D tentatively TRBD1 (6 bases). Germline V CDR1 and CDR2: ENHRY, SYGVKD. V lost 8 bases and J lost 4, with 15 bases in between. CDR3 length: 13 amino acids. Written as DNA, the CDR3 is TGTGCCATCCTGCAGGGGTTTTGGTACGAGCAGTACTTC. This encodes CAILQGFWYEQYF.

In regard to this clonotype: A read error may be the cause here, since a much bigger clone is one base away. The chain links TRBV6-2 or TRBV6-3 to TRBJ2-1; D is perhaps TRBD1 (6 bases). This CDR3 region has 14 residues. CDR1 and CDR2 (germline): MNHEY, SVGEGT. CDR3 residues: CASLNTGTGNKQFF. The DNA for the CDR3 is TGTGCCAGCTTAAATACAGGGACGGGCAATAAGCAGTTCTTC.

This clonotype was picked up one time. The gene calls are TRBV19 and TRBJ2-5, with D perhaps being TRBD1 or TRBD2 (5 bases each). CDR3 size: 15 residues. CDR1 and CDR2 from the germline V gene are LNHDA and SQIVND (reference sequence). Trimming shortened V by 3 bases and J by 4 bases, and 15 bases separated the two germline ends. The CDR3 sequence is CASSIPRGLGETQYF. CDR3 in DNA: TGTGCCAGTAGTATCCCCCGGGGCCTGGGAGAGACCCAGTACTTC.

J is TRBJ1-6 and V is TRBV28; TRBD1 might be the D (5 bases). The CDR3 covers 14 residues. V lost 3 bases to trimming and J lost 10 bases, with 13 bases between them. CDR1 is MDHEN and CDR2 is SYDVKM in the germline V gene. CDR3 residues: CASSFPGVMSPLHF. The CDR3 DNA is TGTGCCAGCAGTTTCCCGGGGGTAATGTCACCCCTCCACTTT.

This clonotype was found many times. J is TRBJ2-2 and V is TRBV20-1; perhaps D is TRBD1 or TRBD2 (6 bases each). The CDR3 consists of 16 residues. V was pared by 3 bases and J by 1 base, with 15 bases between. Germline-derived CDR1 and CDR2 are DFQATT and SNEGSKA (reference sequence). Here the CDR3 reads CSARKWGAGNTGELFF. Written as DNA, the CDR3 is TGCAGTGCTAGGAAATGGGGGGCTGGGAACACCGGGGAGCTGTTTTTT.

This clonotype has at least ten counts. This chain joins TRBV29-1 and TRBJ2-1; 11 nucleotides line up with TRBD1. Germline CDR1 is SQVTM and CDR2 is ANQGSEA. The CDR3 has 16 residues. After removal of 0 bases from V and 8 bases from J, the junction contained 9 bases not matched to a gene. CDR3 loop: CSVEDEGQGAVDEQFF. The CDR3 bases are TGCAGCGTTGAAGATGAAGGACAGGGGGCGGTTGATGAGCAGTTCTTC.

A word on this clonotype: A much bigger clone sits one base away, suggesting this may be a read error. The conserved phenylalanine or tryptophan normally closing the CDR3 is absent here, so this likely arose from a read error. This chain connects TRBV11-2 to TRBJ1-1; D is undetermined. The CDR3 runs to 14 residues. V lost 3 bases, J lost 1 base, and 9 bases lay in between. Germline CDR1 and CDR2: SGHAT and FQNNGV. In nucleotides, the CDR3 is TGTGCCAGCAGCTTCGGGCTGCGGAACACTGAAGCTTTCTCT. This translates into CASSFGLRNTEAFS.

In this sample, this clonotype turned up a few times. V is TRBV4-2 and J is TRBJ2-5; 9 bases line up with TRBD1. This CDR3 is built from 15 residues. Trimming cost V 1 base and J 4 bases; bases outside gene matches: 4. Germline CDR1 is LGHNA and CDR2 is YNFKEQ. Here the CDR3 DNA reads TGTGCCAGCAGCCAAGCAAGGACAGGGGTAGAGACCCAGTACTTC. This encodes CASSQARTGVETQYF.

V and J are TRBV7-2 and TRBJ1-2, with 7 bases lining up with TRBD1. Trimming at V came to 0 bases and at J to 4 bases, leaving 17 bases not matched to a gene. The CDR3 extends over 19 amino acids. Germline V lookup: CDR1 SGHTA, CDR2 FQGNSA. The CDR3 loop reads CASSLALGGRSGQGYGYTF. CDR3 in DNA: TGTGCCAGCAGCTTAGCTCTAGGGGGCCGATCTGGGCAGGGCTATGGCTACACCTTC.

There are a few counts of this clonotype. The chain employs TRBV27 and TRBJ2-2, with D unclear. V gave up 5 bases and J gave up 5 bases, with 12 bases separating them. CDR3 length: 14 residues. Germline CDR1 and CDR2: MNHEY and SMNVEV (reference sequence). DNA of the CDR3: TGTGCCAGCAGTCCCCGGCCGGAGACCGGGGAGCTGTTTTTT. Residues: CASSPRPETGELFF.

This clonotype was seen many times. The chain combines TRBV5-4 with TRBJ2-4, with a tentative D call TRBD2 (7 bases). The V gene's germline CDR1 is SGHNT and CDR2 YYREEE (reference sequence). The CDR3 consists of 15 residues. The V gene lost 0 bases and the J gene lost 7 bases, with 14 bases spanning the gap. CDR3 protein: CASSLVAGEGNIQYF. In DNA, the CDR3 is TGTGCCAGCAGCTTGGTTGCAGGGGAGGGGAACATTCAGTACTTC.

This clonotype has ten or more counts. The chain combines TRBV29-1 with TRBJ2-7; 8 positions match TRBD1. The trim removed 4 bases at V and 5 bases at J, leaving 7 bases unmatched. In germline, CDR1 is SQVTM, CDR2 ANQGSEA. The CDR3 totals 13 residues. The CDR3 DNA reads as TGCAGCGTTGTAGGCCAGGGGGCACACGAGCAGTACTTC. It is translated as CSVVGQGAHEQYF.

V usage is TRBV29-1 and J usage is TRBJ2-7; no clear D gene. CDR1 and CDR2 (germline): SQVTM, ANQGSEA. Trimming stripped 1 base from V and 6 bases from J, with 10 bases between. The CDR3 length is 12 residues. The CDR3 is CSVEGGSGEQYF. The CDR3 coding sequence is TGCAGCGTTGAAGGGGGATCTGGCGAGCAGTACTTC.

This chain connects TRBV7-2 to TRBJ1-1; a possible D gene is TRBD1 (6 bases). Germline V gene data show CDR1 as SGHTA and CDR2 as FQGNSA. Trimming shortened V by 4 bases and J by 0 bases, and 24 bases separated the two germline ends. CDR3 length: 19 residues. This chain's CDR3 is CASSSTSGERVIMNTEAFF. The CDR3 coding sequence is TGTGCCAGCAGCTCAACCTCAGGGGAGAGAGTTATAATGAACACTGAAGCTTTCTTT.

Note on this clonotype: At one end, the junction sequence differs from germline, possibly due to a read error. The V call is TRBV7-2, the J call TRBJ2-7; tentatively, D is TRBD1 (5 bases). The CDR3 has 20 amino acids. CDR1 and CDR2 from the germline V gene are SGHTA and FQGNSA. CDR3 sequence reads: CANSSTTLTLTEPGHYEQYF. The CDR3 DNA sequence: TGTGCCAACAGCTCGACCACACTAACCTTAACAGAACCTGGACACTACGAGCAGTACTTC.

Many counts were recorded for this clonotype. The chain couples TRBV12-3 or TRBV12-4 to TRBJ2-3, with D tentatively TRBD1 or TRBD2 (5 bases each). Trimming pared 7 bases from V and 2 bases from J, leaving 13 bases between. This CDR3 has 14 amino acids. The CDR3 loop is CASKMGRTTDTQYF. The CDR3 DNA sequence: TGTGCCAGCAAAATGGGACGGACCACAGATACGCAGTATTTT.